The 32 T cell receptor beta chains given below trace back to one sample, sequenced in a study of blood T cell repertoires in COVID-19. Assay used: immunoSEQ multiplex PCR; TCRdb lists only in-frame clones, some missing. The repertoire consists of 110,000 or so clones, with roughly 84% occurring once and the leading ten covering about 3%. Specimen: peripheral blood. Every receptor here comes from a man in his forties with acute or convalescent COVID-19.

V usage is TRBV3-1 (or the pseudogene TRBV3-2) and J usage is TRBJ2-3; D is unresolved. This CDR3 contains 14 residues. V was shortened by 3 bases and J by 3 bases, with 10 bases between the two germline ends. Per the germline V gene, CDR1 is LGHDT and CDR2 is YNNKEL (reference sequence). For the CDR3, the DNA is TGTGCCAGCAGCCATAACAGAGTGACAGATACGCAGTATTTT. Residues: CASSHNRVTDTQYF.

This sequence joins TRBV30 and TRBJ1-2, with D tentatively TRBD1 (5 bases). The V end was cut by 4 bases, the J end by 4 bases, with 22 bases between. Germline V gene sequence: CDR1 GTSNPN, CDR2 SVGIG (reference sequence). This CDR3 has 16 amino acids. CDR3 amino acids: CAWTEVWRGPGYGYTF. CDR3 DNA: TGTGCCTGGACGGAGGTATGGCGGGGCCCCGGCTATGGCTACACCTTC.

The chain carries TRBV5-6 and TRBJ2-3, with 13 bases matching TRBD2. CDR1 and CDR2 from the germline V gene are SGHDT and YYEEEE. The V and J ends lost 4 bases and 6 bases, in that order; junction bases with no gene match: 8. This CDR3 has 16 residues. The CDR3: CASSLLAGGLFDTQYF. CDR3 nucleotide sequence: TGTGCCAGCAGCCTACTAGCGGGGGGGCTATTTGATACGCAGTATTTT.

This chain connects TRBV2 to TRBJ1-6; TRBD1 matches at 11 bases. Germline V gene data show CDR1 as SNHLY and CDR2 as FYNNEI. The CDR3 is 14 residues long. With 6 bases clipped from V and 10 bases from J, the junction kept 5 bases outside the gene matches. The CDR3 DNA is TGTGCCAGCAGCGTGGACAGGGGGCAGTCACCCCTCCACTTT. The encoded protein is CASSVDRGQSPLHF. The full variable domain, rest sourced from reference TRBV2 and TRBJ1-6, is EPEVTQTPSHQVTQMGQEVILRCVPISNHLYFYWYRQILGQKVEFLVSFYNNEISEKSEIFDDQFSVERPDGSNFTLKIRSTKLEDSAMYFCASSVDRGQSPLHFGNGTRLTVT.

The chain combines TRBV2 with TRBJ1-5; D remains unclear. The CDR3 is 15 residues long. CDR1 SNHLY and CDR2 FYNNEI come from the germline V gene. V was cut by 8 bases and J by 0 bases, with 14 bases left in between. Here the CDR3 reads CASGVGLNSNQPQHF. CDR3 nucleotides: TGTGCCAGCGGGGTCGGACTTAATAGCAATCAGCCCCAGCATTTT.

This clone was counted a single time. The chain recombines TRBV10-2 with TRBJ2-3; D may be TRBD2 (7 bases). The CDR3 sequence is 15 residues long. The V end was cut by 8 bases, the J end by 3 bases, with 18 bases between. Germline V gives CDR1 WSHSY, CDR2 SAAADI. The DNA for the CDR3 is TGCGCCAGCCGTCGGTGGGGGGGCCAGACAGATACGCAGTATTTT. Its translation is CASRRWGGQTDTQYF.

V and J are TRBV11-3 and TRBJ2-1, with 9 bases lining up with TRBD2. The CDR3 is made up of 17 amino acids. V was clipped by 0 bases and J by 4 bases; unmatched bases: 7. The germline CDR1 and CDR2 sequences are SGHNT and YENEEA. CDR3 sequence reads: CASSLDVAGGIYNEQFF. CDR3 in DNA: TGTGCCAGCAGCTTAGATGTCGCGGGGGGGATTTACAATGAGCAGTTCTTC.

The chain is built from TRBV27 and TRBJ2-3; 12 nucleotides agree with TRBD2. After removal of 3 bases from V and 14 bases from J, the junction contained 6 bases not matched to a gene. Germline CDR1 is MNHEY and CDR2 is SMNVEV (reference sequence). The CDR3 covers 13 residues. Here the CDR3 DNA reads TGTGCCAGCAGTTTTCTAGCGGGGGGGCTAGGGTATTTT. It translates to CASSFLAGGLGYF.

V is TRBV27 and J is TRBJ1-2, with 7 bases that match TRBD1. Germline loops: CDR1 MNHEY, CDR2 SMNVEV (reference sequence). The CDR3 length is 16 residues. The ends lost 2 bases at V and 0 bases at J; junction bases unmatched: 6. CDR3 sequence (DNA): TGTGCCAGCAGTTTAGGTGGGGGACAGACTAACTATGGCTACACCTTC. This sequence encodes CASSLGGGQTNYGYTF.

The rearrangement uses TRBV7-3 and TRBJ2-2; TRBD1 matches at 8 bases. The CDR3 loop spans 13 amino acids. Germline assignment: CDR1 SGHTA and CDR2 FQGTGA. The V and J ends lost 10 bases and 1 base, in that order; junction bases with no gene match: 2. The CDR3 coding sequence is TGTGCCACCGGGACAGGGAACACCGGGGAGCTGTTTTTT. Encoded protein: CATGTGNTGELFF. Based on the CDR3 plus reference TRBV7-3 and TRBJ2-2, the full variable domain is GAGVSQTPSNKVTEKGKYVELRCDPISGHTALYWYRQSLGQGPEFLIYFQGTGAADDSGLPNDRFFAVRPEGSVSTLKIQRTERGDSAVYLCATGTGNTGELFFGEGSRLTVL.

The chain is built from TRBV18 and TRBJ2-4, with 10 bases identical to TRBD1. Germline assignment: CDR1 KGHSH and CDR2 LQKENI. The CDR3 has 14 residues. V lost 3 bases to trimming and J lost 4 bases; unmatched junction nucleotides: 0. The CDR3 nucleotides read TGTGCCAGCTCACCGGGACAGGGGAAAAACATTCAGTACTTC. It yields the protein CASSPGQGKNIQYF.

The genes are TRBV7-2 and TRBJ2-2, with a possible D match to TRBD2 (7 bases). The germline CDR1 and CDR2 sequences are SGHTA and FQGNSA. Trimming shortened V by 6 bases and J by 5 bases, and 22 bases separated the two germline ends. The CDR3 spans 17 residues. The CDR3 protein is CASRKAGGPGRTGELFF. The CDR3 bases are TGTGCCAGCAGAAAAGCCGGGGGGCCCGGAAGAACCGGGGAGCTGTTTTTT.

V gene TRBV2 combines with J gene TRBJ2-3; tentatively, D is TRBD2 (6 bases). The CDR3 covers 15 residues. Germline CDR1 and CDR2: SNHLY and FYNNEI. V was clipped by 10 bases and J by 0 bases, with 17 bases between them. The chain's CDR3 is CATRRRGHSTDTQYF. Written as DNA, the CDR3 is TGTGCCACCCGTCGGCGGGGCCACAGCACAGATACGCAGTATTTT.

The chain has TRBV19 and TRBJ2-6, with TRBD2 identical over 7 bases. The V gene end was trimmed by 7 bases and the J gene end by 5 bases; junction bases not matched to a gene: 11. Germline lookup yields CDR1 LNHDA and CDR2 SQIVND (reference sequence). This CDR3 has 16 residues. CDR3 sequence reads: CASTQPSGTRANVLTF. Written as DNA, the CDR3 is TGTGCCAGTACCCAGCCTAGCGGTACGCGGGCCAACGTCCTGACTTTC.

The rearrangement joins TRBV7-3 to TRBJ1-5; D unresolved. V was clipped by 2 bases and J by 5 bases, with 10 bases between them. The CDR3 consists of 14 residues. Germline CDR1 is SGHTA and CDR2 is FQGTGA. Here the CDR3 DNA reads TGTGCCAGCAGCTTAGACGGGGAGGATCAGCCCCAGCATTTT. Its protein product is CASSLDGEDQPQHF.

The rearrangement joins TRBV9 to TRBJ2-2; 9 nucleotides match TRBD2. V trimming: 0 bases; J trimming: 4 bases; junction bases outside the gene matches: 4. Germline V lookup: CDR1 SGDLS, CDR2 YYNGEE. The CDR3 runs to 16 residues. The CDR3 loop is CASSVAAGGRTGELFF. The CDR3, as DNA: TGTGCCAGCAGCGTAGCGGCGGGGGGGCGCACCGGGGAGCTGTTTTTT. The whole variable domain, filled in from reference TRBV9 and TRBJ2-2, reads DSGVTQTPKHLITATGQRVTLRCSPRSGDLSVYWYQQSLDQGLQFLIQYYNGEERAKGNILERFSAQQFPDLHSELNLSSLELGDSALYFCASSVAAGGRTGELFFGEGSRLTVL.

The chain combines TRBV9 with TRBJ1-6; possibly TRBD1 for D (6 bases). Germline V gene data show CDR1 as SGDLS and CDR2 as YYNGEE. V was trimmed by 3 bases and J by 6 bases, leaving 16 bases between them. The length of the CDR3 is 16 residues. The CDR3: CASSAAQGGTNSPLHF. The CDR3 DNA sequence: TGTGCCAGCAGCGCCGCACAGGGAGGGACTAATTCACCCCTCCACTTT.

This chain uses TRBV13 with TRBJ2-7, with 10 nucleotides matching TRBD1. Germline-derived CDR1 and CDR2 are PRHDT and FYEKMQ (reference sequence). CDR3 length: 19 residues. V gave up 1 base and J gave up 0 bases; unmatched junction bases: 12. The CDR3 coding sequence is TGTGCCAGCAGCTTAGATGGGACAGGGGCTGACGCCCTCTCCTACGAGCAGTACTTC. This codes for CASSLDGTGADALSYEQYF.

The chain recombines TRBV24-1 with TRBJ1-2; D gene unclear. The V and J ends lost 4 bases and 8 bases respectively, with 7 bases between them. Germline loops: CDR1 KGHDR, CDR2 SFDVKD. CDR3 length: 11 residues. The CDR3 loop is CATSDLYGYTF. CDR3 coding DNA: TGTGCCACCAGTGACCTATACGGCTACACCTTC.

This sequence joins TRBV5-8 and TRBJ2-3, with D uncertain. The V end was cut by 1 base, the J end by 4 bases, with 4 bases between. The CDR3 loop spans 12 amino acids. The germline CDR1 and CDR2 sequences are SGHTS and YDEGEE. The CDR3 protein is CASSLTPDTQYF. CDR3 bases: TGTGCCAGCAGCTTGACACCAGATACGCAGTATTTT.

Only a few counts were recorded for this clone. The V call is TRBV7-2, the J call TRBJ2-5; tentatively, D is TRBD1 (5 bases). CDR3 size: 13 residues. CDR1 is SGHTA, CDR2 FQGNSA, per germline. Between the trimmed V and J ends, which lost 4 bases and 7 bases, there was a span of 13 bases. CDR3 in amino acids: CASSSSTDGTQYF. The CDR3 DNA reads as TGTGCCAGCAGCTCATCGACAGATGGGACCCAGTACTTC.

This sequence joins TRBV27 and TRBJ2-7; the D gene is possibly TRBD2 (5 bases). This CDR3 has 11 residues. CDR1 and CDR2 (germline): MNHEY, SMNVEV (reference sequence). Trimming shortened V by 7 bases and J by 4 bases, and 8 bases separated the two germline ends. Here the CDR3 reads CASIGGYEQYF. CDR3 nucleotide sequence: TGTGCCAGCATCGGAGGTTACGAGCAGTACTTC.

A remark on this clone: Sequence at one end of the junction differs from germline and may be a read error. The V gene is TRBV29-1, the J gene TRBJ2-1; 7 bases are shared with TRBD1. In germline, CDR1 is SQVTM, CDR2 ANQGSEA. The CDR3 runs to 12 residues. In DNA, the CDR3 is TGCAGCGTTCTCGTCGAGACAGGGTCTTCGCTCTTC. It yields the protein CSVLVETGSSLF.

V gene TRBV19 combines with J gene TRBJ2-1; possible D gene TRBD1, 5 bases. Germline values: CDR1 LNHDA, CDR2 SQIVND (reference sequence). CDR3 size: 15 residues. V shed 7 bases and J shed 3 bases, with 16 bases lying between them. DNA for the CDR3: TGTGCCAGTAACCATTGGGGCCAGGACTACAATGAGCAGTTCTTC. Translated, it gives CASNHWGQDYNEQFF.

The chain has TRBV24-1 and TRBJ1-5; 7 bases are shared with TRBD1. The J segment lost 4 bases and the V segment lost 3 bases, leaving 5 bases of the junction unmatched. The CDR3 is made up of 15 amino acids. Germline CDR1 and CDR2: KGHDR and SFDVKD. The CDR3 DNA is TGTGCCACCAGTGATAAGGGACAGTATAATCAGCCCCAGCATTTT. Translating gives CATSDKGQYNQPQHF.

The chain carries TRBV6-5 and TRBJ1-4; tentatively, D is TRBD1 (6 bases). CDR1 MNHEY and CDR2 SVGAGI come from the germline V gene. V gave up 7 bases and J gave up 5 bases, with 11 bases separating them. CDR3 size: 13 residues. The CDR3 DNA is TGTGCCAGCAATGGGGGCCAGAATGAAAAACTGTTTTTT. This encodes CASNGGQNEKLFF.

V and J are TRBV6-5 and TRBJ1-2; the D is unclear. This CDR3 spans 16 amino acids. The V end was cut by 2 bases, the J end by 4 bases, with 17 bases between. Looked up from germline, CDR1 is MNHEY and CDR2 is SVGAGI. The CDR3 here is CASSYVAERSSYGYTF. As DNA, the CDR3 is TGTGCCAGCAGTTACGTGGCAGAACGTTCCTCCTATGGCTACACCTTC.

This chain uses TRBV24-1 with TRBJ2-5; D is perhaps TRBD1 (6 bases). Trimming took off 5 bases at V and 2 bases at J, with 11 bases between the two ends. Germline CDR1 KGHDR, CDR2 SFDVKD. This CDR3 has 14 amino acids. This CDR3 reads CATSGPGAQETQYF. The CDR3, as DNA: TGTGCCACCAGTGGCCCAGGGGCACAAGAGACCCAGTACTTC.

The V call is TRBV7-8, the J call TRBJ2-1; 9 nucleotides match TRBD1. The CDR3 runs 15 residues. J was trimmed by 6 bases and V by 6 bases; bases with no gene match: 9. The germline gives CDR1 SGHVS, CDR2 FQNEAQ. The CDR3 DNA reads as TGTGCCAGCAGTTCCTACAGGGGGCGAGGCAATGAGCAGTTCTTC. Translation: CASSSYRGRGNEQFF.

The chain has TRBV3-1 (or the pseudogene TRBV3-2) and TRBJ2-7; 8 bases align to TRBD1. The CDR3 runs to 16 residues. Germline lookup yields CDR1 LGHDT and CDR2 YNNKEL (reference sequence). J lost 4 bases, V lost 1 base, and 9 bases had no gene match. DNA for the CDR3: TGTGCCAGCAGCCAAGGTCCTCAGGGGGCATTTTACGAGCAGTACTTC. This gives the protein CASSQGPQGAFYEQYF.

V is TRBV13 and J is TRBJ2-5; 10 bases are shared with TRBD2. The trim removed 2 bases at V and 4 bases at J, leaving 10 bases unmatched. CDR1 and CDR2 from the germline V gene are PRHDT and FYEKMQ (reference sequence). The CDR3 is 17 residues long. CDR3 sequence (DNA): TGTGCCAGCAGCTTAACCGGGACTAGCGCGGGCAGAGAGACCCAGTACTTC. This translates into CASSLTGTSAGRETQYF.

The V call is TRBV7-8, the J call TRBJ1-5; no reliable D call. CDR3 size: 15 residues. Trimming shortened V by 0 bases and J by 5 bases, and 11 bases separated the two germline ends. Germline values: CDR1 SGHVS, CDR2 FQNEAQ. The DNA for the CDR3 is TGTGCCAGCAGCTTAGCGTCCCAGGCCGATCAGCCCCAGCATTTT. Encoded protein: CASSLASQADQPQHF.